This T cell receptor (beta chain) was recorded in a study of CD8 T cells in Susac syndrome. Germline V gene data show CDR1 as DFQATT and CDR2 as SNEGSKA (reference sequence). The CDR3 contains 14 residues. The V and J ends lost 3 bases and 5 bases, in that order; junction bases with no gene match: 10. An input of about 0.5 to 1 ug of RNA was subjected to reverse transcription using random hexamers. Each CDR3 protein gets one entry after TCRdb re-called the immunoSEQ multiplex PCR reads with MiXCR. There are some 180,000 distinct CDR3 sequences in the sample; approximately 94% occur only once, and over 0.08% lies in the top ten. The individuals used as controls were healthy donors who had been matched for both age and sex. Negative isolation yielded CD4+ and CD8+ T cells, and FACS enriched TEMRA cells.

Source material: CD4+ T cells from PBMCs. The clonotype was recovered from a human donor in good health. The gene calls are TRBV20-1 and TRBJ2-7; TRBD2 matches at 7 bases. DNA of the CDR3: TGCAGTGCTAGTCACCAGCGGGATATAAACGAGCAGTACTTC. This sequence encodes CSASHQRDINEQYF.